One and the same sample provided the 24 T cell receptor beta chains below, sequenced in a study of cytomegalovirus exposure and HLA in healthy donors (dated by TCRdb to 2016 to 2017). Library construction relied on the immunoSEQ multiplex PCR assay. For the multiplex PCR, a mixture combining 60 forward primers for TCR Vbeta segments and 13 reverse primers for TCR Jbeta segments was used. TCRdb mirrors the immuneACCESS table, restricted to in-frame sequences. Some clones are absent from its copies; in checked studies, under half trace to an unresolved V gene, and the reason for the others is unknown. In this sample the table shows 150,000 to 200,000 clones, over 75% of which occur a single time. The ten most abundant clones make up about 0.93% of the sample. Material for sequencing was PBMCs. The receptors come from a woman aged 50 to 65 in good health and CMV-seropositive.

The chain joins TRBV11-2 to TRBJ1-1, with 7 bases aligning to TRBD1. Germline V CDR1 and CDR2: SGHAT, FQNNGV. Trimming removed 5 bases from V and 2 bases from J; junction bases left unmatched: 5. CDR3 size: 14 residues. The CDR3 sequence is CASSPGQQNTEAFF. In DNA form, the CDR3 reads TGTGCCAGCAGCCCGGGACAGCAAAACACTGAAGCTTTCTTT. The entire variable domain, with the rest obtained from reference TRBV11-2 and TRBJ1-1, is as follows: EAGVAQSPRYKIIEKRQSVAFWCNPISGHATLYWYQQILGQGPKLLIQFQNNGVVDDSQLPKDRFSAERLKGVDSTLKIQPAKLEDSAVYLCASSPGQQNTEAFFGQGTRLTVV.

This clone occurred a few times. The J gene is TRBJ1-2, the V gene TRBV7-9; D remains ambiguous. Germline V CDR1 and CDR2: SEHNR, FQNEAQ (reference sequence). The CDR3 runs 15 residues. V gave up 5 bases and J gave up 0 bases, with 13 bases separating them. The CDR3 coding sequence is TGTGCCAGCAGCCACTGGACTGGGACTAACTATGGCTACACCTTC. Translated: CASSHWTGTNYGYTF.

Only a few counts were recorded for this clone. The genes are TRBV28 and TRBJ2-7; 12 bases line up with TRBD2. The V gene's germline CDR1 is MDHEN and CDR2 SYDVKM. V lost 4 bases to trimming and J lost 0 bases; unmatched junction nucleotides: 4. The CDR3 loop spans 16 amino acids. CDR3 protein: CASSYGLAGSSYEQYF. The CDR3 DNA reads TGTGCCAGCAGTTACGGACTAGCGGGGTCCTCCTACGAGCAGTACTTC.

The chain is built from TRBV4-2 and TRBJ2-3; D might be TRBD2 (5 bases). The CDR3 is 13 residues long. Germline assignment: CDR1 LGHNA and CDR2 YNFKEQ. The ends were cut back, 5 bases at V and 3 bases at J, with 9 bases in the middle. CDR3 protein: CASSKDLTDTQYF. The CDR3 bases are TGTGCCAGCAGCAAGGACTTAACAGATACGCAGTATTTT.

V is TRBV6-1 and J is TRBJ1-2, with TRBD1 as a possible D gene (6 bases). Germline-derived CDR1 and CDR2 are MNHNS and SASEGT. The CDR3 consists of 13 residues. V was shortened by 6 bases and J by 0 bases, with 8 bases between the two germline ends. The CDR3 reads CASRRTANYGYTF. The DNA of the CDR3 is TGTGCCAGCAGACGGACAGCTAACTATGGCTACACCTTC.

V usage is TRBV9 and J usage is TRBJ1-2, with D hard to call. There are 17 residues in the CDR3. The V end was cut by 0 bases, the J end by 0 bases, with 15 bases between. Germline V gives CDR1 SGDLS, CDR2 YYNGEE. CDR3 coding DNA: TGTGCCAGCAGCGTAGAGCTCGGGAGGGAAGCTAACTATGGCTACACCTTC. It codes for CASSVELGREANYGYTF.

The chain carries TRBV25-1 and TRBJ1-5; TRBD1 is a possible D gene (5 bases). The CDR3 has 15 residues. CDR1 is MGHDK, CDR2 SYGVNS, per germline. V shed 8 bases and J shed 2 bases, with 16 bases lying between them. The CDR3 DNA sequence: TGTGCCAGCCCCTACCAGGGATTGGGCAATCAGCCCCAGCATTTT. It yields the protein CASPYQGLGNQPQHF.

V and J are TRBV6-5 and TRBJ2-6; the match to TRBD2 covers 8 bases. The J segment lost 13 bases and the V segment lost 4 bases, leaving 3 bases of the junction unmatched. Germline-derived CDR1 and CDR2 are MNHEY and SVGAGI. The CDR3 loop spans 12 amino acids. The CDR3 reads CASSSREGVLTF. CDR3 nucleotides: TGTGCCAGCAGTTCACGGGAGGGAGTCCTGACTTTC.

In its sample, this clone was seen a few times. V is TRBV6-6 and J is TRBJ1-1, with TRBD1 identical over 8 bases. In germline, CDR1 is MNHNY, CDR2 SVGAGI (reference sequence). This CDR3 spans 14 amino acids. Trimming at V came to 6 bases and at J to 5 bases, leaving 8 bases not matched to a gene. CDR3 loop: CASSPPDRGTEAFF. In nucleotides, the CDR3 is TGTGCCAGCAGCCCCCCAGACAGGGGTACTGAAGCTTTCTTT.

This clone was recorded a few times. The gene calls are TRBV5-1 and TRBJ2-7; D is perhaps TRBD2 (6 bases). The ends were cut back, 0 bases at V and 6 bases at J, with 16 bases in the middle. The CDR3 sequence is 15 residues long. Germline V CDR1 and CDR2: SGHRS, YFSETQ. The CDR3 region has the DNA TGCGCCAGCAGCTTGGAGCGGGTTACGTCGGGCGAGCAGTACTTC. Its protein product is CASSLERVTSGEQYF.

The J gene is TRBJ2-7, the V gene TRBV18, with a weak D call TRBD1 (6 bases). The ends were cut back, 2 bases at V and 4 bases at J, with 12 bases in the middle. In germline, CDR1 is KGHSH, CDR2 LQKENI. The CDR3 sequence is 14 residues long. CDR3 DNA: TGTGCCAGCTCACCAATTGGTCAGGGGTACGAGCAGTACTTC. This translates into CASSPIGQGYEQYF.

The V call is TRBV27, the J call TRBJ1-1, with a possible D match to TRBD1 (6 bases). This CDR3 has 16 residues. V was trimmed by 2 bases and J by 0 bases, leaving 13 bases between them. Germline V CDR1 and CDR2: MNHEY, SMNVEV (reference sequence). CDR3 DNA sequence: TGTGCCAGCAGTTTACGGCGACAGGCCATGAACACTGAAGCTTTCTTT. This sequence encodes CASSLRRQAMNTEAFF.

The chain links TRBV10-3 to TRBJ2-3, with 8 positions matching TRBD1. Germline-derived CDR1 and CDR2 are ENHRY and SYGVKD. Unmatched junction bases numbered 4, after V lost 0 bases and J lost 5 bases. The CDR3 is 15 amino acids. CDR3: CAISESDRAGDTQYF. DNA for the CDR3: TGTGCCATCAGTGAGTCGGACAGGGCCGGAGATACGCAGTATTTT.

The chain links TRBV9 to TRBJ2-5; TRBD2 matches at 7 bases. The CDR3 spans 17 residues. V lost 0 bases and J lost 5; bases outside the gene matches: 13. Germline-derived CDR1 and CDR2 are SGDLS and YYNGEE. CDR3 amino acids: CASSVEAGRGLWETQYF. The DNA of the CDR3 is TGTGCCAGCAGCGTAGAAGCTGGGAGGGGATTGTGGGAGACCCAGTACTTC.

The chain has TRBV28 and TRBJ1-1; weak D call: TRBD1 (5 bases). The germline CDR1 and CDR2 sequences are MDHEN and SYDVKM. Trimming pared 3 bases from V and 6 bases from J, leaving 11 bases between. This CDR3 contains 13 residues. As DNA, the CDR3 is TGTGCCAGCAGTTTGCATGCGGGGGCTGAAGCTTTCTTT. This encodes CASSLHAGAEAFF.

This chain joins TRBV21-1 and TRBJ2-3; no DNA check was done on the table's D call, TRBD1. TRBV21-1 is deemed a pseudogene. CDR3 length: 16 amino acids. The CDR3 nucleotides read TGTGCCAGCAGCTCACTCGACAGGGGGCTCACAGATACGCAGTATTTT. Its translation: CASSSLDRGLTDTQYF.

The chain carries TRBV4-2 and TRBJ1-3; no reliable D call. This CDR3 is built from 15 residues. CDR1 and CDR2 from the germline V gene are LGHNA and YNFKEQ. Between the trimmed V and J ends, which lost 1 base and 8 bases, there was a span of 15 bases. The CDR3 DNA sequence: TGTGCCAGCAGCCAAGCTGGAGGGCTGAGGGACACCATATATTTT. Protein sequence: CASSQAGGLRDTIYF.

The chain has TRBV28 and TRBJ1-5, with 7 nucleotides matching TRBD1. Losses at the gene ends were 2 bases for V and 5 bases for J; bases not matched to a gene: 6. The length of the CDR3 is 15 residues. Germline V gene data show CDR1 as MDHEN and CDR2 as SYDVKM. The CDR3 protein is CASSLLARGDQPQHF. The CDR3 region has the DNA TGTGCCAGCAGTTTACTTGCCAGGGGGGATCAGCCCCAGCATTTT.

The chain joins TRBV7-9 to TRBJ1-1; no clear D. The germline V gene encodes CDR1 SEHNR and CDR2 FQNEAQ (reference sequence). This CDR3 has 12 residues. Trimming pared 2 bases from V and 4 bases from J, leaving 5 bases between. Here the CDR3 DNA reads TGTGCCAGCAGCTTACAGGCCACTGAAGCTTTCTTT. This sequence encodes CASSLQATEAFF. Variable domain in full (rest from reference TRBV7-9 and TRBJ1-1): DTGVSQNPRHKITKRGQNVTFRCDPISEHNRLYWYRQTLGQGPEFLTYFQNEAQLEKSRLLSDRFSAERPKGSFSTLEIQRTEQGDSAMYLCASSLQATEAFFGQGTRLTVV.

J is TRBJ1-5 and V is TRBV7-2; 7 bases match TRBD1. The length of the CDR3 is 14 residues. V lost 5 bases to trimming and J lost 3 bases; unmatched junction nucleotides: 4. Germline CDR1 SGHTA, CDR2 FQGNSA. CDR3 nucleotide sequence: TGTGCCAGCAGCACGGGACAGCTCAATCAGCCCCAGCATTTT. As protein: CASSTGQLNQPQHF.

V and J are TRBV29-1 and TRBJ2-1; D is possibly TRBD2 (5 bases). Trimming removed 3 bases at V and 3 bases at J, with 12 bases between. This CDR3 is 14 amino acids long. CDR1 and CDR2 (germline): SQVTM, ANQGSEA. CDR3 bases: TGCAGCGTTGAGGTAGCGAGAATCTACAATGAGCAGTTCTTC. Residues: CSVEVARIYNEQFF.

The V gene is TRBV5-1, the J gene TRBJ1-1; D remains ambiguous. Germline V gene sequence: CDR1 SGHRS, CDR2 YFSETQ. CDR3 length: 14 amino acids. V was clipped by 0 bases and J by 0 bases, with 6 bases between them. CDR3 nucleotide sequence: TGCGCCAGCAGCTTGGTCTCTGTGAACACTGAAGCTTTCTTT. It translates to CASSLVSVNTEAFF. Supplemented by reference TRBV5-1 and TRBJ1-1, the full variable domain reads KAGVTQTPRYLIKTRGQQVTLSCSPISGHRSVSWYQQTPGQGLQFLFEYFSETQRNKGNFPGRFSGRQFSNSRSEMNVSTLELGDSALYLCASSLVSVNTEAFFGQGTRLTVV.

Comments on this clone: Other DNA sequences in the sample encode the same CDR3. The chain employs TRBV29-1 and TRBJ1-1; D ambiguous. V gave up 6 bases and J gave up 0 bases, with 8 bases separating them. Germline V gene data show CDR1 as SQVTM and CDR2 as ANQGSEA. The CDR3 runs 12 residues. The CDR3 spells CSVGGVNTEAFF. CDR3 DNA sequence: TGCAGCGTCGGCGGGGTGAACACTGAAGCTTTCTTT.

The V and J genes are TRBV10-1 and TRBJ1-2; the D is unclear. Trimming took 6 bases from V and 4 from J, leaving 12 bases between them. The germline CDR1 and CDR2 sequences are WNHNN and SYGVQD (reference sequence). The CDR3 spans 13 residues. CDR3 in DNA: TGCGCCAGCAGCCCCGGCCCGGGCTATGGCTACACCTTC. Translation: CASSPGPGYGYTF.